Detailed here is one TCR beta chain. Its antigen remains unidentified. One end of the junction is discordant with germline, which a read error may explain. This sample is drawn from a study of cytomegalovirus exposure and HLA in healthy donors. With 60 Vbeta and 13 Jbeta primers, the PCR was carried out. The method was immunoSEQ multiplex PCR; TCRdb's version includes in-frame clones alone and lacks a portion of them. The profile shows roughly 130,000 clones, roughly 79% of them singletons. In nominal health when sampled, donors likely had unrecorded immune exposures nonetheless. Study-level points and caveats: Among the sequence variants, a highly shared cluster was likely an artifact of sequencing. The study reported that TCR beta sequences accurately predicted HLA-A and HLA-B alleles in most subjects. DRB1 showed the most TCR associations and HLA-C the fewest in a later analysis, as rates varied by HLA locus.

From germline, CDR1 is MNHEY and CDR2 SMNVEV (reference sequence). The CDR3 covers 15 residues. The receptor comes from a woman aged 40 to 50 in good health and CMV-seronegative. The sequencing sample was made of PBMCs. The chain uses TRBV27 and TRBJ2-7, with D perhaps TRBD1 (8 bases). For the CDR3, the DNA is TGTGCCAGCAGTGCAACAGGGGGAGGGGGTTACGGGCAGTACTTC. Protein sequence: CASSATGGGGYGQYF.